The source of this T cell receptor beta chain is a study of cytomegalovirus exposure and HLA in healthy donors. Study-wide findings and caveats: Most TCR sequences were seen very rarely across donors, but some public TCRs occurred in many. The investigators catalogued 150 to 200 TCR beta chains as cytomegalovirus-associated.

A remark on this clone: Its target is unknown.

PCR involved 60 Vbeta and 13 Jbeta primers. The protocol was immunoSEQ multiplex PCR, while the TCRdb copy is restricted to in-frame clones and leaves out a portion. The top ten hold less than 3.5% of the sample, which has some 200,000 clones, around 82% seen once. This TCR came from a woman between 25 and 40 years old in good health and CMV-seronegative. What was sequenced was PBMCs.

The CDR3 region is CASSALGLDTF. The CDR3, as DNA: TGTGCCAGCAGCGCGCTGGGGCTTGACACCTTC. The chain has TRBV7-9 and TRBJ1-2, with D perhaps TRBD1 (5 bases). CDR3 length: 11 residues. The ends were cut back, 5 bases at V and 12 bases at J, with 13 bases in the middle. Germline values: CDR1 SEHNR, CDR2 FQNEAQ (reference sequence).